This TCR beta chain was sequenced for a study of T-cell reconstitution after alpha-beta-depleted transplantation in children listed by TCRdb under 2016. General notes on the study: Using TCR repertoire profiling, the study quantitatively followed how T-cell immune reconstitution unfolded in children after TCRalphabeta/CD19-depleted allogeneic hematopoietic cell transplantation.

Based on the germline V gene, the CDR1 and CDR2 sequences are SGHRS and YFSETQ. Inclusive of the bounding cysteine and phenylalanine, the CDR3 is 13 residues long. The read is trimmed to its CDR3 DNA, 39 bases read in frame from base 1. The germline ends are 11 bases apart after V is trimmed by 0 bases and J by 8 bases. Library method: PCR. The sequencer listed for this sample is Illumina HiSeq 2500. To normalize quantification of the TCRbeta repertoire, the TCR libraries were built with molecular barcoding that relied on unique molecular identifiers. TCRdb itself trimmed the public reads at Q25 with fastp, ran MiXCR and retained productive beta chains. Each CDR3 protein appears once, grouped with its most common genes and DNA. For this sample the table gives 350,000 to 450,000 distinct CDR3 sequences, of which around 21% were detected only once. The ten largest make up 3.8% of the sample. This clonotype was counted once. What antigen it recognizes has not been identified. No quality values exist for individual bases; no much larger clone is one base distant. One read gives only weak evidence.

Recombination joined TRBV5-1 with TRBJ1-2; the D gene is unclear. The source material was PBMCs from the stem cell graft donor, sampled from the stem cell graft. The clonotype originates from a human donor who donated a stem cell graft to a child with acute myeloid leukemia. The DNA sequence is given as TGCGCCAGCAGCTTGGACGGGATCGGGGGCTACACCTTC. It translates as CASSLDGIGGYTF. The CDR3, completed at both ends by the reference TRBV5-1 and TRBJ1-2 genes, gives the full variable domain KAGVTQTPRYLIKTRGQQVTLSCSPISGHRSVSWYQQTPGQGLQFLFEYFSETQRNKGNFPGRFSGRQFSNSRSEMNVSTLELGDSALYLCASSLDGIGGYTFGSGTRLTVV.